The rows below give T cell receptor beta chains drawn from one sample of a study of cytomegalovirus exposure and HLA in healthy donors. Measured with immunoSEQ multiplex PCR; TCRdb has only the in-frame clones, and not every one. The sample records 150,000 to 200,000 clones, around four fifths being singletons. Sequencing was performed on PBMCs. Receptor source: a man aged 18 to 35 in good health and CMV-seronegative. CDR3s include the opening cysteine and the closing phenylalanine or tryptophan. Each record gives: V gene, clone size, J gene, CDR3 protein. Clone size is not always given. Where it is, it says once, few, many or a class for expanded clones.

v_call: TRBV18; clone_size: -; j_call: -; cdr3_aa: CASSSVGGRSSYEQYF
v_call: TRBV9; clone_size: once; j_call: TRBJ2-1; cdr3_aa: CASSVGGGSYYNEQFF
v_call: TRBV16; clone_size: -; j_call: TRBJ1-5; cdr3_aa: CASSPAGGQGSQPQHF
v_call: TRBV5-1; clone_size: few; j_call: TRBJ1-4; cdr3_aa: CASNEIGTGGGKLFF
v_call: TRBV28; clone_size: once; j_call: TRBJ2-3; cdr3_aa: CASWQGATDTQYF
v_call: TRBV27; clone_size: -; j_call: TRBJ2-7; cdr3_aa: CASSLRSGRVHEQYF
v_call: TRBV15; clone_size: -; j_call: TRBJ2-2; cdr3_aa: CATSRPRRGNTGELFF
v_call: TRBV6-1; clone_size: -; j_call: TRBJ1-5; cdr3_aa: CAVMTENNQPQHF
v_call: TRBV2; clone_size: -; j_call: TRBJ2-1; cdr3_aa: CASTHPDRADEQFF
v_call: TRBV6-5; clone_size: -; j_call: -; cdr3_aa: CASSYSSGSSYEQYF
v_call: TRBV18; clone_size: -; j_call: TRBJ1-6; cdr3_aa: CASSDQGSNSPLHF
v_call: TRBV4-1; clone_size: -; j_call: TRBJ1-3; cdr3_aa: CASSQGCRGGIGNTIYF
v_call: TRBV6-1; clone_size: once; j_call: TRBJ2-7; cdr3_aa: CASIAGGYEQYF
v_call: TRBV20-1; clone_size: once; j_call: TRBJ2-7; cdr3_aa: CSEQGADRQYF
v_call: TRBV15; clone_size: -; j_call: TRBJ2-2; cdr3_aa: CATSSGDDTGELFF
v_call: TRBV6-5; clone_size: -; j_call: TRBJ1-3; cdr3_aa: CASSLTGRILGNTIYF
v_call: TRBV11-2; clone_size: -; j_call: TRBJ2-7; cdr3_aa: CASSLGWKGGGYEQYF